At least ten counts were recorded for the clone carrying this T cell receptor beta chain. The read ends 3 residues early relative to the CDR3; the germline J gene fills the gap. Trimming took 4 bases from V and 2 from J, leaving 9 bases between them. The CDR3 sequence is 15 residues long. Germline CDR1 MNHEY, CDR2 SVGEGT. TCRdb's copy holds only in-frame clones and misses some; the assay was immunoSEQ multiplex PCR. The repertoire shows some 43,000 clones, none seen only once; the top ten take over 2%. The data derive from a study of T cell clonality in common variable immunodeficiency. The receptor's source is a person aged 18 to 70 in good health. The source material was peripheral blood mononuclear cells. This chain links TRBV6-2 or TRBV6-3 with TRBJ2-6; no clear D gene. The DNA read from the CDR3 is TGTGCCAGCAGTTCGTCAGACACTGGGGCCAACGTC. The encoded protein is CASSSSDTGANV. The full CDR3 sequence reads CASSSSDTGANVLTF.